The table lists the clone carrying this TCR beta chain with a few counts. Its antigen remains unknown. The data stem from a study of early T cells in non-severe SARS-CoV-2 infection. Study background: Unsorted whole-blood RNA was sequenced in bulk, leaving chains unpaired. Findings of the study overall: The matching step, a VDJdb search, favored anti-spike CD8 responses and missed private and CD4 specificities.

Separate cDNA molecules each had unique molecular identifiers attached to them. TCRdb recomputed calls from the 5' RACE reads with MiXCR, one row per CDR3 protein. This sample has tens of thousands of distinct CDR3 sequences; just under 15% occur once, and the top ten carry less than 7%. CDR1 is MNHEY and CDR2 is SVGAGI in the germline V gene. V lost 0 bases and J 6 bases, leaving 17 bases between the germline ends. The CDR3 extends over 16 amino acids. This receptor was obtained from an adult who was a healthcare worker with PCR-confirmed SARS-CoV-2 infection or an uninfected control (not recorded which). Material: whole blood. The gene calls are TRBV6-5 and TRBJ1-1; D gene uncertain. The CDR3 bases are TGTGCCAGCAGTTACTCGGGAACTGGGCGGAGCGCTGAAGCTTTCTTT. This sequence encodes CASSYSGTGRSAEAFF.